This TCR beta chain was captured by sequencing in a study of T cells after somatic rescue of genetic block. The data were produced by immunoSEQ multiplex PCR, yet TCRdb's version contains in-frame clones alone and is incomplete. This table has some 90,000 clones, about 87% appearing once. The CDR3 totals 15 residues. The trim removed 3 bases at V and 2 bases at J, leaving 0 bases unmatched. Germline CDR1 reads MNHNS; CDR2 reads SASEGT. The rearrangement uses TRBV6-1 and TRBJ2-7; 14 nucleotides align to TRBD2. The material sequenced was peripheral blood mononuclear cells (PBMCs). The sequence was collected from a woman aged 18-30 years. The CDR3, as DNA: TGTGCCAGCAGTGAGGGACTAGCGGGAGCCTACGAGCAGTACTTC. It is translated as CASSEGLAGAYEQYF.